This entry lists 17 T cell receptor beta chains sequenced from one sample in a study of blood T cell repertoires in COVID-19. TCRdb's copy holds only in-frame clones and misses some; the assay was immunoSEQ multiplex PCR. The sample yields some 180,000 clones, under 95% seen once. Sequencing used peripheral blood. These receptors were obtained from a man between 18 and 35 years old with COVID-19, enrolled during active disease.

Only one count was recorded for this clone. V is TRBV20-1 and J is TRBJ1-6; D gene uncertain. The CDR3 loop spans 11 amino acids. Between the trimmed V and J ends, which lost 5 bases and 12 bases, there was a span of 11 bases. Germline CDR1 is DFQATT and CDR2 is SNEGSKA (reference sequence). The CDR3, as DNA: TGCAGTGCTGTGAGTTACGGACCCCTCCACTTT. This codes for CSAVSYGPLHF.

The chain combines TRBV27 with TRBJ1-5; TRBD1 aligns across 9 bases. CDR3 size: 15 residues. In germline, CDR1 is MNHEY, CDR2 SMNVEV (reference sequence). V lost 7 bases to trimming and J lost 4 bases; unmatched junction nucleotides: 8. CDR3 sequence (DNA): TGTGCCAGCAAACCGGGACAGGGTCCAAATCAGCCCCAGCATTTT. This translates into CASKPGQGPNQPQHF.

This clone was detected only once. The V gene is TRBV11-3, the J gene TRBJ1-2, with 12 bases matching TRBD1. Germline loops: CDR1 SGHNT, CDR2 YENEEA. The V gene end was trimmed by 0 bases and the J gene end by 8 bases; junction bases not matched to a gene: 7. The CDR3 length is 16 residues. The CDR3 DNA follows: TGTGCCAGCAGCTTAGAGGTCGGGACAGGGGGCTACGGCTACACCTTC. Protein sequence: CASSLEVGTGGYGYTF.

The V call is TRBV9, the J call TRBJ2-2; a weak D match, TRBD2 (6 bases). The CDR3 is 14 amino acids. V was cut by 5 bases and J by 9 bases, with 17 bases left in between. CDR1 is SGDLS, CDR2 YYNGEE, per germline. The CDR3 here is CASRGSRDSRELFF. The DNA for the CDR3 is TGTGCCAGCAGGGGCAGCCGGGACTCTCGGGAGCTGTTTTTT.

This sequence joins TRBV3-1 (or the pseudogene TRBV3-2) and TRBJ2-1, with unresolved D. The CDR3 length is 14 residues. Trimming cost V 2 bases and J 10 bases, with 15 bases left between them. The germline V gene encodes CDR1 LGHDT and CDR2 YNNKEL (reference sequence). The CDR3 spells CASSQSAPQVEQFF. CDR3 bases: TGTGCCAGCAGCCAATCCGCCCCGCAGGTGGAGCAGTTCTTC.

The V gene is TRBV4-3, the J gene TRBJ2-3, with TRBD2 identical over 13 bases. Germline-derived CDR1 and CDR2 are LGHNA and YSLEER. Trimming at V came to 3 bases and at J to 4 bases, leaving 10 bases not matched to a gene. The CDR3 length is 18 residues. CDR3 DNA: TGCGCCAGCAGCCAGATGGGACTAGCGGGACATTCAGCAGATACGCAGTATTTT. Translated, it gives CASSQMGLAGHSADTQYF.

This clone was recorded only once. DNA for the CDR3: TGTGCCTGGCACCCGGGACATAGGGATGTAGGGGAGCTGTTTTTT. Residues: CAWHPGHRDVGELFF. The chain joins TRBV30 to TRBJ2-2; possibly TRBD1 for D (6 bases). V was clipped by 5 bases and J by 8 bases, with 21 bases between them. Germline V gene sequence: CDR1 GTSNPN, CDR2 SVGIG (reference sequence). This CDR3 spans 15 amino acids.

This clone was seen once. The genes are TRBV27 and TRBJ1-3, with D unclear. Trimming left V 4 bases short and J 0 bases short, with 4 bases between. CDR3 length equals 13 residues. The germline V gene has CDR1 MNHEY and CDR2 SMNVEV (reference sequence). Written as DNA, the CDR3 is TGTGCCAGCAGTTACAACTCTGGAAACACCATATATTTT. Its translation: CASSYNSGNTIYF.

The chain recombines TRBV19 with TRBJ1-2; 7 bases match TRBD1. In germline, CDR1 is LNHDA, CDR2 SQIVND (reference sequence). With 3 bases clipped from V and 5 bases from J, the junction kept 6 bases outside the gene matches. This CDR3 has 14 residues. The DNA of the CDR3 is TGTGCCAGTAGTATTCCACAGGGGAGTTATGGCTACACCTTC. Its protein is CASSIPQGSYGYTF.

This rearrangement joins TRBV7-9 to TRBJ1-4; the D is unclear. Deletions cut 5 bases from V and 5 bases from J, with 9 bases between. From germline, CDR1 is SEHNR and CDR2 FQNEAQ (reference sequence). The CDR3 loop spans 13 amino acids. CDR3 bases: TGTGCCAGCAGCCTATCGGTCAATGAAAAACTGTTTTTT. It translates to CASSLSVNEKLFF.

The rearrangement joins TRBV29-1 to TRBJ1-2, with 8 bases aligning to TRBD1. The V gene's germline CDR1 is SQVTM and CDR2 ANQGSEA. The length of the CDR3 is 14 residues. J lost 4 bases, V lost 6 bases, and 10 bases had no gene match. In DNA, the CDR3 is TGCAGCGTGGGGGGTTCGGGGACAGGCTATGGCTACACCTTC. This codes for CSVGGSGTGYGYTF.

The chain links TRBV6-5 to TRBJ1-2, with 7 positions matching TRBD1. The ends lost 6 bases at V and 8 bases at J; junction bases unmatched: 9. The CDR3 is 13 residues long. The germline V gene has CDR1 MNHEY and CDR2 SVGAGI. CDR3 sequence: CASRTTGVGGYTF. CDR3 sequence (DNA): TGTGCCAGCAGAACAACAGGGGTAGGAGGCTACACCTTC.

V usage is TRBV7-9 and J usage is TRBJ2-2; D unresolved. V lost 4 bases and J 4 bases, leaving 16 bases between the germline ends. The CDR3 covers 16 residues. CDR1 and CDR2 from the germline V gene are SEHNR and FQNEAQ (reference sequence). The CDR3: CASSSQLNRVTGELFF. The CDR3 coding sequence is TGTGCCAGCAGCTCCCAATTAAATAGAGTCACCGGGGAGCTGTTTTTT.

The gene calls are TRBV5-1 and TRBJ1-5, with unresolved D. Germline CDR1 reads SGHRS; CDR2 reads YFSETQ. Trimming shortened V by 2 bases and J by 0 bases, and 9 bases separated the two germline ends. There are 15 residues in the CDR3. The CDR3 DNA is TGCGCCAGCAGCTTAACGGGGTATAGCAATCAGCCCCAGCATTTT. Translating gives CASSLTGYSNQPQHF.

In its sample, this clone was seen once. The chain has TRBV30 and TRBJ2-4; perhaps TRBD1 as D (5 bases). This CDR3 contains 13 residues. Between the trimmed V and J ends, which lost 2 bases and 8 bases, there was a span of 13 bases. The germline V gene has CDR1 GTSNPN and CDR2 SVGIG (reference sequence). Here the CDR3 reads CAWSLKGEYIQYF. CDR3 sequence (DNA): TGTGCCTGGAGTCTTAAAGGGGAATACATTCAGTACTTC.

The chain combines TRBV25-1 with TRBJ2-7; D call uncertain. Germline lookup yields CDR1 MGHDK and CDR2 SYGVNS. The CDR3 sequence is 14 residues long. Trimming pared 0 bases from V and 2 bases from J, leaving 8 bases between. Here the CDR3 DNA reads TGTGCCAGCAGTGAATATAGCCCCCCCTACGAGCAGTACTTC. This encodes CASSEYSPPYEQYF.

The chain couples TRBV28 to TRBJ2-3; D possibly corresponds to TRBD2 (6 bases). V shed 3 bases and J shed 6 bases, with 16 bases lying between them. Germline CDR1 reads MDHEN; CDR2 reads SYDVKM. This CDR3 has 15 amino acids. The CDR3 DNA sequence: TGTGCCAGCAGTTTTGTGTCTGGAGGGGCTGATACGCAGTATTTT. It codes for CASSFVSGGADTQYF.